The 15 T cell receptor beta chains in this list originate from one sample, sequenced in a study of CD8+CD57+ T cells in acquired aplastic anemia. Profiles of TCR beta VDJ and CDR3 were generated from a genomic DNA template. MiXCR, applied by TCRdb to the reads, yields one record per CDR3 protein. The table shows about 270,000 distinct CDR3 sequences, with 82% occurring only once. Previously, flow cytometry had revealed CD8+CD57+ cell expansion in the patients chosen for sequencing. Specimen: sorted CD4+, CD8+, or CD8+CD57+ T cells (not recorded which) from PBMCs. Receptors were obtained from a human donor with aplastic anemia.

Concerning this clonotype: Germline and junction disagree at one end, which may indicate a read error. The chain has TRBV7-9 and TRBJ2-3; 9 bases map to TRBD2. The CDR3 sequence is 14 residues long. CDR1 is SEHNR and CDR2 is FQNEAQ in the germline V gene (reference sequence). CDR3 sequence reads: CAYGLAGDHETQYF. CDR3 in DNA: TGTGCCTACGGCTTAGCGGGAGACCACGAGACCCAGTACTTT.

This chain joins TRBV2 and TRBJ2-3; 10 positions match TRBD2. Trimming at V came to 6 bases and at J to 2 bases, leaving 14 bases not matched to a gene. The CDR3 has 18 amino acids. Germline V gene sequence: CDR1 SNHLY, CDR2 FYNNEI. DNA for the CDR3: TGTGCCAGCAGGAGGAGCGGGGGGGCCGGTTTCGACACAGATACGCAGTATTTT. It codes for CASRRSGGAGFDTDTQYF.

The chain has TRBV7-9 and TRBJ1-1, with unresolved D. Germline V gives CDR1 SEHNR, CDR2 FQNEAQ (reference sequence). V gave up 10 bases and J gave up 14 bases, with 32 bases separating them. The CDR3 contains 15 residues. DNA of the CDR3: TGTGCCAACAACGTAGCTGCGTACCAAAAGACCCAGTACTTCTTT. It encodes CANNVAAYQKTQYFF.

The chain has TRBV7-8 and TRBJ2-1, with D possibly being TRBD1 (6 bases). The DNA end lines up better with TRBJ2-7; the J call may be wrong. Germline lookup yields CDR1 SGHVS and CDR2 FQNEAQ. The CDR3 covers 14 residues. CDR3 sequence: CASSLTQGAYTQYF. CDR3 nucleotide sequence: TGTGCCAGCAGCTTAACACAGGGTGCCTATACGCAGTACTTC.

The gene calls are TRBV7-2 and TRBJ2-5; a weak D match, TRBD2 (6 bases). The V and J ends lost 9 bases and 1 base respectively, with 24 bases between them. The CDR3 totals 17 residues. Germline V lookup: CDR1 SGHTA, CDR2 FQGNSA. The CDR3 loop is CASQSYRQTSSQETQYF. In DNA, the CDR3 is TGTGCCAGTCAAAGCTATCGCCAGACTAGTTCCCAAGAGACCCAGTACTTC.

Concerning this clonotype: Relative to the germline gene, one junction end is altered; a read error may explain this. The chain has TRBV7-9 and TRBJ2-1; D tentatively fits TRBD1 or TRBD2 (5 bases each). The CDR3 loop spans 13 amino acids. The germline gives CDR1 SEHNR, CDR2 FQNEAQ (reference sequence). CDR3 nucleotide sequence: TGTGCCAGCAGCTTAGCGGGTAGCAACGGGGCCAACTTC. The encoded protein is CASSLAGSNGANF.

Concerning this clonotype itself: A read error may produce the germline difference seen at one junction end. The V and J genes are TRBV7-6 and TRBJ2-5, with 8 bases identical to TRBD1. CDR1 and CDR2 (germline): SGHVS, FNYEAQ. The CDR3 is 14 residues long. The CDR3 is CASSTDRGNSPQHF. The CDR3 nucleotides are TGTGCCAGCAGTACAGACAGGGGCAATTCACCCCAGCACTTC. The full variable domain, in which reference TRBV7-6 and TRBJ2-5 provide the parts outside the CDR3, is GAGVSQSPRYKVTKRGQDVALRCDPISGHVSLYWYRQALGQGPEFLTYFNYEAQQDKSGLPNDRFSAERPEGSISTLTIQRTEQRDSAMYRCASSTDRGNSPQHFGPGTRLLVL.

This sequence joins TRBV7-9 and TRBJ2-7; D not resolved. This CDR3 is built from 14 residues. Per the germline V gene, CDR1 is SEHNR and CDR2 is FQNEAQ (reference sequence). CDR3 nucleotides: TGTGCCAGCAGCTTACTGGCATACTCCCACGACCAGGACGTC. Protein: CASSLLAYSHDQDV.

Comment on this clonotype: One junction end does not reproduce the germline sequence, and a read error may be involved. The rearrangement joins TRBV7-8 to TRBJ1-1, with D maybe TRBD1 (5 bases). The CDR3 sequence is 15 residues long. Germline V CDR1 and CDR2: SGHVS, FQNEAQ. The CDR3 DNA reads TGTGCCAGCAGCTTAGCTGTGACAGCCGACACGGAAGCTTTCTTT. This translates into CASSLAVTADTEAFF.

For the CDR3, the DNA is TGCAGTGCTAGACCAGGGGGCATGAACACTGAAGCTTTCTTT. Encoded protein: CSARPGGMNTEAFF. The rearrangement uses TRBV20-1 and TRBJ1-1; TRBD1 agrees at 8 bases. With V trimmed by 2 bases and J by 0 bases, 2 bases remained unmatched. In germline, CDR1 is DFQATT, CDR2 SNEGSKA (reference sequence). This CDR3 contains 14 residues.

This CDR3 is CASSRGGALDTQYF. In DNA form, the CDR3 reads TGTGCCAGCAGCCGCGGGGGAGCGCTCGATACGCAGTATTTT. The genes are TRBV7-9 and TRBJ2-3; 7 bases align to TRBD2. Germline V gene data show CDR1 as SEHNR and CDR2 as FQNEAQ (reference sequence). V shed 5 bases and J 6 bases; nucleotides not matched to a gene: 8. CDR3 length equals 14 residues.

The chain joins TRBV9 to TRBJ1-2; D gene uncertain. Germline loops: CDR1 SGDLS, CDR2 YYNGEE. The CDR3 is made up of 10 amino acids. Trimming stripped 7 bases from V and 12 bases from J, with 13 bases between. In nucleotides, the CDR3 is TGTGCCAGCGGAGGAGCTGGGAACACCTTC. Translated: CASGGAGNTF.

This clonotype was seen just once. V usage is TRBV7-9 and J usage is TRBJ2-5; 10 bases agree with TRBD2. The CDR3 contains 15 residues. Germline CDR1 SEHNR, CDR2 FQNEAQ (reference sequence). The J segment lost 10 bases and the V segment lost 4 bases, leaving 12 bases of the junction unmatched. CDR3 protein: CASSSQRSGGGDQYF. The CDR3 DNA follows: TGTGCCAGCAGCTCTCAAAGAAGCGGGGGGGGCGACCAGTACTTC.

This clonotype was counted many times. DNA for the CDR3: TGTGCCAGCAGTGAAGCAGGGGATTCACCCCTCCACTTT. Translation gives CASSEAGDSPLHF. The rearrangement joins TRBV6-1 to TRBJ1-6, with a possible D match to TRBD1 (5 bases). Trimming removed 0 bases at V and 8 bases at J, with 5 bases between. Germline V lookup: CDR1 MNHNS, CDR2 SASEGT. The CDR3 has 13 amino acids.

V gene TRBV9 combines with J gene TRBJ2-7; 11 bases map to TRBD2. Germline assignment: CDR1 SGDLS and CDR2 YYNGEE. This CDR3 comprises 15 residues. V gave up 7 bases and J gave up 11 bases; unmatched junction bases: 17. The CDR3 sequence: CASGLTSGSLCEEYV. The CDR3 DNA is TGTGCCAGCGGCTTAACTAGCGGGAGTTTGTGTGAGGAGTACGTC.